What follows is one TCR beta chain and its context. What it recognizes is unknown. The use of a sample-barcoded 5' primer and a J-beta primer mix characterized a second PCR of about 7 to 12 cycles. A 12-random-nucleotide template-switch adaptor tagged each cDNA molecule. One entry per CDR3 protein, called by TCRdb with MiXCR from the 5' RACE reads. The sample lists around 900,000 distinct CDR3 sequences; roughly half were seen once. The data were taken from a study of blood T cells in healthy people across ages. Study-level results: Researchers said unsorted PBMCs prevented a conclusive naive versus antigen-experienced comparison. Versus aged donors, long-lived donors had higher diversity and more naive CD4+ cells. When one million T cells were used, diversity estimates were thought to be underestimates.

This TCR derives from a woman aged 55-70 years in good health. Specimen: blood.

CDR3 amino acids: CASSFGSWGKTGKTGELFF. CDR3 sequence (DNA): TGTGCCAGCAGTTTCGGCTCCTGGGGGAAGACTGGGAAAACCGGGGAGCTGTTTTTT. This rearrangement joins TRBV28 to TRBJ2-2; D might be TRBD1 or TRBD2, each matching 5 bases. V lost 3 bases to trimming and J lost 5 bases, with 25 bases between them. CDR3 length: 19 residues. The V gene's germline CDR1 is MDHEN and CDR2 SYDVKM.